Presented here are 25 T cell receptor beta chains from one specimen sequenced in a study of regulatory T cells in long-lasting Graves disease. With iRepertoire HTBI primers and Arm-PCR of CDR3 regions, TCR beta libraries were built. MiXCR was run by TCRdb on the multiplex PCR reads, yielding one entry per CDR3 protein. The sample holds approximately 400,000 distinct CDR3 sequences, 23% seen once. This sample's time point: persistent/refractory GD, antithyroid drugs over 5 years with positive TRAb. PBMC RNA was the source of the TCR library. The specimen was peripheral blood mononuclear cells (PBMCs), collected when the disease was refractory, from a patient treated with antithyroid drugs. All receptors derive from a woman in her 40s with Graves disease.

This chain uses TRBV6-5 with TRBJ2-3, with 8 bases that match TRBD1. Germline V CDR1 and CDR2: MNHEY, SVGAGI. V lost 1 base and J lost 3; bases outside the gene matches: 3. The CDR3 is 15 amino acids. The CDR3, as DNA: TGTGCCAGCAGTTACTTAAGGACAGGGACAGATACGCAGTATTTT. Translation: CASSYLRTGTDTQYF.

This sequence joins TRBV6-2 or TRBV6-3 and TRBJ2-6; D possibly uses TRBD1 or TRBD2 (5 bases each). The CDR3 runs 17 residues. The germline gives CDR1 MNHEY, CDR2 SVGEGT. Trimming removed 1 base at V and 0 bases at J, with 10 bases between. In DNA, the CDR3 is TGTGCCAGCAGTTACTGGGGGTGGAGCTCTGGGGCCAACGTCCTGACTTTC. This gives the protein CASSYWGWSSGANVLTF.

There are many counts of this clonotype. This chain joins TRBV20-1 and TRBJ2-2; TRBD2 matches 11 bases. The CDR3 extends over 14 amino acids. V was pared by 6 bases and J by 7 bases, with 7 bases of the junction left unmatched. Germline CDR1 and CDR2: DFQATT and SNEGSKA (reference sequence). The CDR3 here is CSATSGSWGGELFF. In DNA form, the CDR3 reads TGCAGTGCCACTAGCGGGAGTTGGGGCGGGGAGCTGTTTTTT.

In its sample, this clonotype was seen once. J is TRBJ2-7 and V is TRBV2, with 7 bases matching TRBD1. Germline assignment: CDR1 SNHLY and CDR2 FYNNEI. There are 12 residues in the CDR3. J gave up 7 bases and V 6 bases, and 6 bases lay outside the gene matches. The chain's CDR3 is CASRLQGREQYF. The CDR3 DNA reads TGTGCCAGCAGGCTACAGGGGCGAGAGCAGTACTTC.

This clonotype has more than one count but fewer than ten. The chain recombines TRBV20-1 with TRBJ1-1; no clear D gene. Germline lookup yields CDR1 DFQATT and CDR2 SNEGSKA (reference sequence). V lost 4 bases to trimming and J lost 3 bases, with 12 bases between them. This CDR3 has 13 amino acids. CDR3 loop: CSATVTVDTEAFF. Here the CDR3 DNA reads TGCAGTGCTACGGTCACAGTCGACACTGAAGCTTTCTTT.

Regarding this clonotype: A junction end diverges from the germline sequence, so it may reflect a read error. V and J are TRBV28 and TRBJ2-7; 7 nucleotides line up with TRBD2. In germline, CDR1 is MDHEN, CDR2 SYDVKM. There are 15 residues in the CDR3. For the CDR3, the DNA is TGCGCCAGCAGCCTTCGGAGGGAGGGACTCGGGGAGCAGTACTTC. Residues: CASSLRREGLGEQYF.

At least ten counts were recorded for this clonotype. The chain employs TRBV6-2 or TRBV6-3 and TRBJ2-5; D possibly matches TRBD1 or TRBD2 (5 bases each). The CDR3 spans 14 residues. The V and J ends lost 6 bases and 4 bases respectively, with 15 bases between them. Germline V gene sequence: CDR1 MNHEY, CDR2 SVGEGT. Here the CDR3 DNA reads TGTGCCAGCAGATATACACCCGGGACAGAGACCCAGTACTTC. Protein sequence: CASRYTPGTETQYF.

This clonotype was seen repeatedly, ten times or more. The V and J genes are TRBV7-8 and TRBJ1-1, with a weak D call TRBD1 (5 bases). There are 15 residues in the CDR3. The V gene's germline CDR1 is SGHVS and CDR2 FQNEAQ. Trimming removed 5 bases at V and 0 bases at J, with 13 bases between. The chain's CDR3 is CASSPWGGMNTEAFF. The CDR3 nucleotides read TGTGCCAGCAGCCCATGGGGGGGAATGAACACTGAAGCTTTCTTT. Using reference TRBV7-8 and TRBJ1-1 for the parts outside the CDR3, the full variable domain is GAGVSQSPRYKVAKRGQDVALRCDPISGHVSLFWYQQALGQGPEFLTYFQNEAQLDKSGLPSDRFFAERPEGSVSTLKIQRTQQEDSAVYLCASSPWGGMNTEAFFGQGTRLTVV.

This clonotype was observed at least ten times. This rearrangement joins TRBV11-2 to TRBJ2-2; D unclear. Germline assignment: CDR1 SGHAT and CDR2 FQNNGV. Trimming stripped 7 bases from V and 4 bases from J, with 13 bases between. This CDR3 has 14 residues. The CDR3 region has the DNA TGTGCCAGCACCCCAGCAGGCGGCACCGGGGAGCTGTTTTTT. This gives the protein CASTPAGGTGELFF.

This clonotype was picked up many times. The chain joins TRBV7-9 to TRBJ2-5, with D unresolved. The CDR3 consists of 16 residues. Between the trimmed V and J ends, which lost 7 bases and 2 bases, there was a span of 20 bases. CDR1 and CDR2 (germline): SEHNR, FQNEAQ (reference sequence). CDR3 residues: CASNSLVVGAQETQYF. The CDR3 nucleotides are TGTGCCAGCAACTCCTTGGTGGTCGGAGCTCAAGAGACCCAGTACTTC.

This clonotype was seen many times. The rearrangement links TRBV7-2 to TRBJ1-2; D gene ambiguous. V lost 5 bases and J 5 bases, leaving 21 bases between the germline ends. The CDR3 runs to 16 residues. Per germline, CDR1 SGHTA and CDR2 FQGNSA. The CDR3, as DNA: TGTGCCAGCAGCCCATGGGTCACTGAGGTCGGGTATGGCTACACCTTC. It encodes CASSPWVTEVGYGYTF.

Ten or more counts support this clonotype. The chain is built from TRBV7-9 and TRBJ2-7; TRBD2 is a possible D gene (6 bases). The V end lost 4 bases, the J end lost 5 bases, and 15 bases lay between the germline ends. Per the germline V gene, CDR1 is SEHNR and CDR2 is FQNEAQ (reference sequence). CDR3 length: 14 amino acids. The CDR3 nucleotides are TGTGCCAGCAGCTCCCCCCTGGAGGGCCACGAGCAGTACTTC. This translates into CASSSPLEGHEQYF.

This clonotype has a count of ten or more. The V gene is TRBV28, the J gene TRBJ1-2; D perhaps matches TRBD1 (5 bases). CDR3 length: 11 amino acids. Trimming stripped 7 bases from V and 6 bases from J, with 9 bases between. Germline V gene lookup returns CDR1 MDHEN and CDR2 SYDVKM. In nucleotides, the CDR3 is TGTGCCAGCACGGGGGGGGATGGCTACACCTTC. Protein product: CASTGGDGYTF.

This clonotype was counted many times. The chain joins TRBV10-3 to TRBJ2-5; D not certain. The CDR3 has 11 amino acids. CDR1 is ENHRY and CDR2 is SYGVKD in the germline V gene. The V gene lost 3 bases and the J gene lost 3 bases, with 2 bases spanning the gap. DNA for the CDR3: TGTGCCATCAGTGACGAAGAGACCCAGTACTTC. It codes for CAISDEETQYF.

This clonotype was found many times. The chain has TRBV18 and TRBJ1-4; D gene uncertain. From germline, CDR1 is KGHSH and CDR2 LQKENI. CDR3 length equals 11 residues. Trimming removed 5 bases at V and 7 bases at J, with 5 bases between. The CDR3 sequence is CASSGSEKLFF. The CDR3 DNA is TGTGCCAGCTCAGGAAGTGAAAAACTGTTTTTT. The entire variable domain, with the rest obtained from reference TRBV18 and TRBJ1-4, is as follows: NAGVMQNPRHLVRRRGQEARLRCSPMKGHSHVYWYRQLPEEGLKFMVYLQKENIIDESGMPKERFSAEFPKEGPSILRIQQVVRGDSAAYFCASSGSEKLFFGSGTQLSVL.

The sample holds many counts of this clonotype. CDR3 sequence reads: CASSFPDTVSYEQYF. The CDR3, as DNA: TGTGCCAGCAGTTTTCCGGACACCGTCTCCTACGAGCAGTACTTC. V is TRBV28 and J is TRBJ2-7; tentative D call: TRBD1 (5 bases). The CDR3 has 15 amino acids. Trimming took off 3 bases at V and 0 bases at J, with 12 bases between the two ends. The germline CDR1 and CDR2 sequences are MDHEN and SYDVKM. Together with reference TRBV28 and TRBJ2-7, the CDR3 gives the full variable domain: DVKVTQSSRYLVKRTGEKVFLECVQDMDHENMFWYRQDPGLGLRLIYFSYDVKMKEKGDIPEGYSVSREKKERFSLILESASTNQTSMYLCASSFPDTVSYEQYFGPGTRLTVT.

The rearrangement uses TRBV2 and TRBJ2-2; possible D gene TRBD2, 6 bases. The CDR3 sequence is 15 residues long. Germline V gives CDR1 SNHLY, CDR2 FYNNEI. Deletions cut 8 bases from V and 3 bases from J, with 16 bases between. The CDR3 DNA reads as TGTGCCAGCGGAGGGCAGGGTTTGGACACCGGGGAGCTGTTTTTT. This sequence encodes CASGGQGLDTGELFF.

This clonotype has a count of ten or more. In DNA, the CDR3 is TGTGCCAGCAGTGAAGGGACAGCTTTCACCTACGAGCAGTACTTC. This translates into CASSEGTAFTYEQYF. V is TRBV2 and J is TRBJ2-7, with a weak D call TRBD1 (6 bases). Trimming shortened V by 1 base and J by 2 bases, and 12 bases separated the two germline ends. Per germline, CDR1 SNHLY and CDR2 FYNNEI. This CDR3 region has 15 residues. Supplemented by reference TRBV2 and TRBJ2-7, the full variable domain reads EPEVTQTPSHQVTQMGQEVILRCVPISNHLYFYWYRQILGQKVEFLVSFYNNEISEKSEIFDDQFSVERPDGSNFTLKIRSTKLEDSAMYFCASSEGTAFTYEQYFGPGTRLTVT.

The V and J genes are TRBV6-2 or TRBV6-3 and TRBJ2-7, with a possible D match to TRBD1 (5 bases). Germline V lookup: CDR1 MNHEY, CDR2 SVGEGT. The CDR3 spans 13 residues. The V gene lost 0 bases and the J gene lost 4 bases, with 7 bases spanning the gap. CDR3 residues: CASSYSKGYEQYF. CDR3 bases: TGTGCCAGCAGTTACTCGAAGGGGTACGAGCAGTACTTC.

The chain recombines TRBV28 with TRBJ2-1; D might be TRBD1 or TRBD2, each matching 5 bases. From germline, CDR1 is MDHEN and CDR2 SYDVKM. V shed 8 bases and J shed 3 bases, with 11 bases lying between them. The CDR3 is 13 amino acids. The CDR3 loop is CASSEGIYNEQFF. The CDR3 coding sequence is TGTGCCAGCTCTGAGGGGATCTACAATGAGCAGTTCTTC.

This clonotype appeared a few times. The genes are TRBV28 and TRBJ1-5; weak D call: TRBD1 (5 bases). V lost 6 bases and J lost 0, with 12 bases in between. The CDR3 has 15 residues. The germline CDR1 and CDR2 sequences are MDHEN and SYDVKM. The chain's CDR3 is CASRSRADSNQPQHF. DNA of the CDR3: TGTGCCAGCAGAAGCAGGGCTGATAGCAATCAGCCCCAGCATTTT. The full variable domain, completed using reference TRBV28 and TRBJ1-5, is DVKVTQSSRYLVKRTGEKVFLECVQDMDHENMFWYRQDPGLGLRLIYFSYDVKMKEKGDIPEGYSVSREKKERFSLILESASTNQTSMYLCASRSRADSNQPQHFGDGTRLSIL.

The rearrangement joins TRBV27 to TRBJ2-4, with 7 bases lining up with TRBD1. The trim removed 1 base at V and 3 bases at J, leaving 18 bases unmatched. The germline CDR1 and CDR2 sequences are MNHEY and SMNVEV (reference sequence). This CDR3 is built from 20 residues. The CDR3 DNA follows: TGTGCCAGCAGTTTATACAAATCCCGGGACAGAATCGAAGGCAAAAACATTCAGTACTTC. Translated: CASSLYKSRDRIEGKNIQYF.

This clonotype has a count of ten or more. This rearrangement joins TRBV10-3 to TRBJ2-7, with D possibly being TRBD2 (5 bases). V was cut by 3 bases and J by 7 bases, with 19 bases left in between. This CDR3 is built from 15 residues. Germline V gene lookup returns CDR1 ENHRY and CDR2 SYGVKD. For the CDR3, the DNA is TGTGCCATCAGTGATAGGGTGGGAGTAAGAGGGGAGCAGTACTTC. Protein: CAISDRVGVRGEQYF.

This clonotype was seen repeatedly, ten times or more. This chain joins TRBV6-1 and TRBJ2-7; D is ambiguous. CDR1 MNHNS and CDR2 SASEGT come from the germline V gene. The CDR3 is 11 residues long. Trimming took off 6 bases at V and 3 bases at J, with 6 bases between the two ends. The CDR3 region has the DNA TGTGCCAGCAGATACAGCTACGAGCAGTACTTC. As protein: CASRYSYEQYF.

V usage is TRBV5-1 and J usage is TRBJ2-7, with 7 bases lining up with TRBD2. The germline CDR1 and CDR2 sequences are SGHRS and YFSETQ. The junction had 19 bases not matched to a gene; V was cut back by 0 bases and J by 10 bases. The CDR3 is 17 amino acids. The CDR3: CASSLAMVAGRPGEQYF. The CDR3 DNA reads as TGCGCCAGCAGCTTGGCTATGGTAGCGGGCCGCCCGGGCGAACAGTACTTC.